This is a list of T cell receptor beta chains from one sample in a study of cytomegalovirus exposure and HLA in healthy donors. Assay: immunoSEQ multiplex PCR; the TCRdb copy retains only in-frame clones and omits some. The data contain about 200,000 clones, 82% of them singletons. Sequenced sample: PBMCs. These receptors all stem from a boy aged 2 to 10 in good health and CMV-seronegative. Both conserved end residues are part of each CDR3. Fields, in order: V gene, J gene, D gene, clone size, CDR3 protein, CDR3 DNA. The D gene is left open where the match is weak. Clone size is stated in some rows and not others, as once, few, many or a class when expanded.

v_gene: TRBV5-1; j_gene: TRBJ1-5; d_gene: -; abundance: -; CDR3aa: CASSPDSSNQPQHF; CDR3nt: TGCGCCAGCAGCCCGGACAGCAGCAATCAGCCCCAGCATTTT
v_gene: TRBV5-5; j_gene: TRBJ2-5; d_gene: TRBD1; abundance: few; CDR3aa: CASSLEGQGVLETQYF; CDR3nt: TGTGCCAGCAGCCTCGAGGGACAGGGTGTTTTAGAGACCCAGTACTTC
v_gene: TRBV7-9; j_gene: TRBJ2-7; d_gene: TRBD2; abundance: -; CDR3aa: CASSSGTNSYEQYF; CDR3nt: TGTGCCAGCAGCTCCGGGACTAACTCCTACGAGCAGTACTTC
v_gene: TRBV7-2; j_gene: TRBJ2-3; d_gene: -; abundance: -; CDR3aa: CASSLLLALDTQYF; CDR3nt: TGTGCCAGCAGCTTACTTCTAGCCCTAGATACGCAGTATTTT
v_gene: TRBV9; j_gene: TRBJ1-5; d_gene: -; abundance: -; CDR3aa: CASSLEGTPGPQHF; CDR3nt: TGTGCCAGCAGCCTAGAGGGGACTCCTGGGCCCCAGCATTTT
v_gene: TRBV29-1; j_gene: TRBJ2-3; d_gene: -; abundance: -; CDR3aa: CSAKHLGGGPDTQYF; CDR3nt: TGCAGCGCGAAACACCTGGGCGGGGGCCCAGATACGCAGTATTTT
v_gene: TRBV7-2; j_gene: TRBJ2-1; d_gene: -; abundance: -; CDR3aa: CASSWYQVYEQFF; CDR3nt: TGTGCCAGCAGCTGGTACCAGGTCTATGAGCAGTTCTTC
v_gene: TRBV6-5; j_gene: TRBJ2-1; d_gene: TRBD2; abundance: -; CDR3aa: CASSYKLASYNEQFF; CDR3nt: TGTGCCAGCAGTTACAAACTAGCGTCCTACAATGAGCAGTTCTTC
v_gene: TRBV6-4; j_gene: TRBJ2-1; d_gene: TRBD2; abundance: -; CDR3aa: CASSDSSGGANEQFF; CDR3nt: TGTGCCAGCAGTGACTCTAGCGGGGGGGCCAATGAGCAGTTCTTC
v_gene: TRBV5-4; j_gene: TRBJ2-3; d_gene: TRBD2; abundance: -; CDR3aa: CASSRLAGGTDTQYF; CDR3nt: TGTGCCAGCAGTCGACTAGCGGGGGGAACAGATACGCAGTATTTT
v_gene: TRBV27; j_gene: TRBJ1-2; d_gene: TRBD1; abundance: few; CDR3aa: CASSLTPTGEDNYGYTF; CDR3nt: TGTGCCAGCAGTCTTACGCCGACAGGGGAGGATAACTATGGCTACACCTTC
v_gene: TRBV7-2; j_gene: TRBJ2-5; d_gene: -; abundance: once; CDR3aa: CASSTRDSWETQYF; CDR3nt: TGTGCCAGCAGCACGCGGGACTCTTGGGAGACCCAGTACTTC
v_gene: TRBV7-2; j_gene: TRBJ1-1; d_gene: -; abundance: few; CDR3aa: CASSPWSGGTEAFF; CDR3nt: TGTGCCAGCAGCCCTTGGTCGGGGGGCACTGAAGCTTTCTTT
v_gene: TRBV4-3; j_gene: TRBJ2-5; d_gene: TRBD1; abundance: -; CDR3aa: CASSQIQGARETQYF; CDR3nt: TGCGCCAGCAGCCAGATACAGGGGGCTCGGGAGACCCAGTACTTC
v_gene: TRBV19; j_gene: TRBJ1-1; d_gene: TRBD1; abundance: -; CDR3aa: CASSPRQGVNTEAFF; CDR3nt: TGTGCCAGTAGTCCTCGACAGGGGGTGAACACTGAAGCTTTCTTT
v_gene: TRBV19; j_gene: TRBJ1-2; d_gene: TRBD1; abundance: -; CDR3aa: CASYSGQGSRGYTF; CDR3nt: TGTGCCAGTTATTCCGGACAGGGGAGCCGTGGCTACACCTTC
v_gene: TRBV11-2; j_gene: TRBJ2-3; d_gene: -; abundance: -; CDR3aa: CASSIRGTPDTQYF; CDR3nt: TGTGCCAGCAGCATCAGAGGAACCCCAGATACGCAGTATTTT
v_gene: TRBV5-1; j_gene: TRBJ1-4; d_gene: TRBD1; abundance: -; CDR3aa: CASSSGTGNEKLFF; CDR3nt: TGCGCCAGCAGCTCCGGGACAGGGAACGAAAAACTGTTTTTT
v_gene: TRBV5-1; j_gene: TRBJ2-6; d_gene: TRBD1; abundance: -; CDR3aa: CASTGTGLYGANVLTF; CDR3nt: TGCGCCAGCACCGGGACAGGGCTATATGGGGCCAACGTCCTGACTTTC
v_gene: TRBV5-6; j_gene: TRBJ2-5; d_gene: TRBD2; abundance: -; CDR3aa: CASSFGTSGGAGETQYF; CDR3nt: TGTGCCAGCAGCTTCGGGACTAGCGGGGGGGCTGGAGAGACCCAGTACTTC
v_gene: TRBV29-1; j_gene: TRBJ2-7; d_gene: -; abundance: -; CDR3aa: CSVSHSHEQYF; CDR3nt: TGCAGCGTCTCACACAGCCACGAGCAGTACTTC
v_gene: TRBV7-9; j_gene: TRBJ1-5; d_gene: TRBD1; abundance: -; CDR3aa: CASSWTGGSNQPQHF; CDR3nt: TGTGCCAGCAGCTGGACAGGGGGCAGCAATCAGCCCCAGCATTTT
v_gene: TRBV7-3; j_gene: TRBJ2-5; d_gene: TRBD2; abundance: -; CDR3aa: CASSSGGAETQYF; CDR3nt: TGTGCCAGTTCTAGCGGGGGGGCCGAGACCCAGTACTTC
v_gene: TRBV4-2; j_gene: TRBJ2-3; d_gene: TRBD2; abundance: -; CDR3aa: CASSQLELFRTSGGRTDTQYF; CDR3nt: TGTGCCAGCAGCCAACTAGAGTTATTTCGGACTAGCGGGGGGCGCACAGATACGCAGTATTTT
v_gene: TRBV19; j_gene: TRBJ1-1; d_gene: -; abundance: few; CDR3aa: CASSMPELRSREAFF; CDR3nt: TGTGCCAGTAGTATGCCCGAACTCCGGTCCCGTGAAGCTTTCTTT